The entry below gives a single TCR beta chain sequence along with its context. Looked up from germline, CDR1 is LNHDA and CDR2 is SQIVND (reference sequence). The CDR3 is 15 amino acids. V shed 1 base and J 5 bases; nucleotides not matched to a gene: 5. TCRdb's table, derived via immunoSEQ multiplex PCR, lists solely in-frame clones and lacks some. Of 35,000 to 55,000 clones detected, less than 90% appear once; the ten largest clones hold over 7%. The sample belongs to a study of blood T cell repertoires in COVID-19. This clonotype was sampled from a man in his 60s with active COVID-19. Sequencing was performed on peripheral blood. The V call is TRBV19, the J call TRBJ2-4; 7 bases match TRBD1. The CDR3 DNA is TGTGCCAGTAGTATAGGACAGGGTCGGGAAAACATTCAGTACTTC. This gives the protein CASSIGQGRENIQYF.